Below, 29 T cell receptor beta chains from the same sample are listed, as sequenced in a study of blood T cells in healthy people across ages. A sample-barcoded 5' primer and a J-beta primer mix were used in a second PCR of about 6 to 12 cycles. In TCRdb, the 5' RACE reads were re-called with MiXCR into one record per CDR3 protein. The data show about 1.4 million distinct CDR3 sequences, almost 60% seen once. Sequencing used blood. These receptors all come from a man between 18 and 35 years old in good health.

J is TRBJ2-7 and V is TRBV7-2; possibly TRBD2 for D (6 bases). This CDR3 comprises 13 residues. Trimming pared 2 bases from V and 3 bases from J, leaving 8 bases between. Germline-derived CDR1 and CDR2 are SGHTA and FQGNSA. Here the CDR3 reads CASSLISGYEQYF. CDR3 in DNA: TGTGCCAGCAGCTTAATTAGCGGCTACGAGCAGTACTTC.

This chain joins TRBV7-9 and TRBJ2-1; D tentatively fits TRBD1 or TRBD2 (5 bases each). There are 17 residues in the CDR3. Looked up from germline, CDR1 is SEHNR and CDR2 is FQNEAQ (reference sequence). The V gene lost 3 bases and the J gene lost 2 bases, with 17 bases spanning the gap. DNA for the CDR3: TGTGCCAGCAGCTTTACCGGGGACGGACTGACCTACAATGAGCAGTTCTTC. Its protein is CASSFTGDGLTYNEQFF.

The rearrangement joins TRBV2 to TRBJ2-3; 11 nucleotides agree with TRBD2. This CDR3 is 13 amino acids long. V shed 6 bases and J 5 bases; nucleotides not matched to a gene: 1. Germline CDR1 is SNHLY and CDR2 is FYNNEI. The CDR3 region has the DNA TGTGCCAGCAGACTAGCGGGAGTAGATACGCAGTATTTT. This encodes CASRLAGVDTQYF.

This sequence joins TRBV29-1 and TRBJ1-2; D might be TRBD1 (5 bases). The V gene's germline CDR1 is SQVTM and CDR2 ANQGSEA. Trimming removed 6 bases at V and 4 bases at J, with 21 bases between. This CDR3 region has 15 residues. CDR3 amino acids: CSVGGMGVGSYGYTF. In DNA, the CDR3 is TGCAGCGTCGGTGGTATGGGGGTGGGGTCCTATGGCTACACCTTC. The whole variable domain, filled in from reference TRBV29-1 and TRBJ1-2, reads SAVISQKPSRDICQRGTSLTIQCQVDSQVTMMFWYRQQPGQSLTLIATANQGSEATYESGFVIDKFPISRPNLTFSTLTVSNMSPEDSSIYLCSVGGMGVGSYGYTFGSGTRLTVV.

The genes are TRBV20-1 and TRBJ2-1; tentatively, D is TRBD2 (5 bases). This CDR3 is 15 amino acids long. Trimming left V 5 bases short and J 1 base short, with 15 bases between. The germline V gene encodes CDR1 DFQATT and CDR2 SNEGSKA (reference sequence). This CDR3 reads CSAPLRTGSYNEQFF. The CDR3 nucleotides read TGCAGTGCTCCGCTTCGGACGGGATCCTACAATGAGCAGTTCTTC.

The rearrangement uses TRBV7-2 and TRBJ2-5; D is ambiguous. CDR3 length: 12 residues. V was cut by 5 bases and J by 9 bases, with 13 bases left in between. Germline CDR1 reads SGHTA; CDR2 reads FQGNSA. The CDR3 bases are TGTGCCAGCAGCCTCCCGGGTTTGGCCCAGTACTTC. It encodes CASSLPGLAQYF. The entire variable domain, with the rest obtained from reference TRBV7-2 and TRBJ2-5, is as follows: GAGVSQSPSNKVTEKGKDVELRCDPISGHTALYWYRQSLGQGLEFLIYFQGNSAPDKSGLPSDRFSAERTGGSVSTLTIQRTQQEDSAVYLCASSLPGLAQYFGPGTRLLVL.

The chain links TRBV7-9 to TRBJ1-1; 8 bases fit TRBD1. Germline CDR1 reads SEHNR; CDR2 reads FQNEAQ (reference sequence). The CDR3 totals 14 residues. V lost 5 bases and J lost 4; bases outside the gene matches: 6. CDR3: CASSTNTGGTEAFF. CDR3 nucleotides: TGTGCCAGCAGCACGAACACAGGGGGCACTGAAGCTTTCTTT.

The rearrangement links TRBV6-1 to TRBJ2-5; D is tentatively TRBD1 or TRBD2 (5 bases each). Trimming pared 1 base from V and 5 bases from J, leaving 20 bases between. The germline V gene encodes CDR1 MNHNS and CDR2 SASEGT. This CDR3 contains 17 residues. The CDR3 reads CASSEGGTLGFVETQYF. The CDR3 DNA reads as TGTGCCAGCAGTGAAGGGGGGACCTTGGGCTTTGTGGAGACCCAGTACTTC.

This clonotype occurred many times. This chain joins TRBV29-1 and TRBJ2-1; D perhaps matches TRBD1 (6 bases). V shed 2 bases and J shed 6 bases, with 14 bases lying between them. The germline V gene has CDR1 SQVTM and CDR2 ANQGSEA. This CDR3 contains 14 residues. CDR3 in amino acids: CSVESQNRANEQFF. As DNA, the CDR3 is TGCAGCGTTGAATCACAGAACAGGGCCAATGAGCAGTTCTTC.

This clonotype appeared once. The CDR3 here is CSVGRGGPTDTQYF. The DNA for the CDR3 is TGCAGCGTGGGCCGAGGGGGCCCCACAGATACGCAGTATTTT. J is TRBJ2-3 and V is TRBV29-1, with 7 bases aligning to TRBD1. CDR3 length: 14 residues. Germline V gives CDR1 SQVTM, CDR2 ANQGSEA. Germline trimming cut 6 bases from V and 2 bases from J; bases unmatched to any gene: 8.

The chain joins TRBV12-3 or TRBV12-4 to TRBJ1-1; 7 nucleotides agree with TRBD1. J was trimmed by 6 bases and V by 6 bases; bases with no gene match: 4. There are 12 residues in the CDR3. CDR3 sequence (DNA): TGTGCCAGCAGATCGAGGGGGCCTGAAGCTTTCTTT. Translated: CASRSRGPEAFF.

This chain uses TRBV4-1 with TRBJ2-3, with D perhaps TRBD1 (5 bases). Trimming left V 2 bases short and J 0 bases short, with 9 bases between. Germline V lookup: CDR1 MGHRA, CDR2 YSYEKL. The CDR3 runs to 15 residues. The CDR3 spells CASSQSRASTDTQYF. In DNA, the CDR3 is TGCGCCAGCAGCCAAAGCAGGGCCAGCACAGATACGCAGTATTTT.

The chain joins TRBV20-1 to TRBJ2-1; TRBD1 matches at 9 bases. Trimming cost V 8 bases and J 4 bases; bases outside gene matches: 6. The CDR3 sequence is 13 residues long. The germline CDR1 and CDR2 sequences are DFQATT and SNEGSKA (reference sequence). CDR3 sequence reads: CSSRQGGYNEQFF. The CDR3 DNA sequence: TGCAGTTCCCGACAGGGGGGATACAATGAGCAGTTCTTC.

The chain employs TRBV29-1 and TRBJ2-1; 8 bases are a match to TRBD1. Germline loops: CDR1 SQVTM, CDR2 ANQGSEA. After removal of 3 bases from V and 0 bases from J, the junction contained 4 bases not matched to a gene. The CDR3 is 15 residues long. CDR3 DNA sequence: TGCAGCGTTGATGGGGACAGGAACTCCTACAATGAGCAGTTCTTC. As protein: CSVDGDRNSYNEQFF.

This clonotype was picked up a small number of times. The rearrangement uses TRBV6-5 and TRBJ1-2, with D possibly being TRBD1 (5 bases). V lost 2 bases to trimming and J lost 1 base, with 11 bases between them. Per the germline V gene, CDR1 is MNHEY and CDR2 is SVGAGI. This CDR3 is built from 15 residues. The CDR3 nucleotides read TGTGCCAGCAGTTACAGATCAGGGCGTAACTATGGCTACACCTTC. Amino acids: CASSYRSGRNYGYTF.

This clonotype appeared a few times. The J gene is TRBJ2-7, the V gene TRBV4-1, with a tentative D call TRBD1 (6 bases). Per germline, CDR1 MGHRA and CDR2 YSYEKL. V was pared by 2 bases and J by 4 bases, with 9 bases between. The CDR3 loop spans 13 amino acids. CDR3 bases: TGCGCCAGCAGCCAAAAACAGGGTTACGAGCAGTACTTC. This translates into CASSQKQGYEQYF.

This clonotype was recorded once. The rearrangement links TRBV6-6 to TRBJ1-5; D gene uncertain. This CDR3 is built from 16 residues. The V end lost 0 bases, the J end lost 1 base, and 10 bases lay between the germline ends. Germline CDR1 MNHNY, CDR2 SVGAGI (reference sequence). This chain's CDR3 is CASSYSSGVSNQPQHF. The CDR3 DNA reads as TGTGCCAGCAGTTACTCTTCCGGGGTCAGCAATCAGCCCCAGCATTTT.

This chain connects TRBV6-5 to TRBJ2-7; TRBD2 is a possible D gene (6 bases). Germline values: CDR1 MNHEY, CDR2 SVGAGI. V was cut by 6 bases and J by 3 bases, with 15 bases left in between. The CDR3 sequence is 14 residues long. CDR3 nucleotide sequence: TGTGCCAGCAGAACGGGACTGGCGATCTACGAGCAGTACTTC. This translates into CASRTGLAIYEQYF.

The V and J genes are TRBV7-9 and TRBJ2-3, with D possibly TRBD1 on 6 matching bases. The CDR3 covers 15 residues. The ends were cut back, 4 bases at V and 2 bases at J, with 13 bases in the middle. Germline CDR1 and CDR2: SEHNR and FQNEAQ (reference sequence). The CDR3 sequence is CASSSRGFTTDTQYF. CDR3 nucleotides: TGTGCCAGCAGCTCGAGGGGGTTTACCACAGATACGCAGTATTTT. Supplemented by reference TRBV7-9 and TRBJ2-3, the full variable domain reads DTGVSQNPRHKITKRGQNVTFRCDPISEHNRLYWYRQTLGQGPEFLTYFQNEAQLEKSRLLSDRFSAERPKGSFSTLEIQRTEQGDSAMYLCASSSRGFTTDTQYFGPGTRLTVL.

The V and J genes are TRBV10-3 and TRBJ1-6, with D maybe TRBD1 (6 bases). The CDR3 consists of 13 residues. Trimming took 3 bases from V and 16 from J, leaving 16 bases between them. CDR1 and CDR2 (germline): ENHRY, SYGVKD. The CDR3 sequence: CAISDRGKLFLHF. The CDR3 DNA reads TGTGCCATCAGTGACAGGGGAAAGCTTTTTCTCCACTTT.

The chain couples TRBV6-1 to TRBJ2-7; unclear D gene. Germline assignment: CDR1 MNHNS and CDR2 SASEGT. The CDR3 consists of 11 residues. V was shortened by 3 bases and J by 7 bases, with 7 bases between the two germline ends. The CDR3 loop reads CASSEAWEQYF. The CDR3 DNA is TGTGCCAGCAGTGAGGCCTGGGAGCAGTACTTC.

This clonotype was seen a single time. The CDR3 DNA follows: TGTGCCAGCAGTCGGGCCCCCCGCTATGAGCAGTTCTTC. Translation gives CASSRAPRYEQFF. V is TRBV12-3 or TRBV12-4 and J is TRBJ2-1; D is uncertain. The CDR3 is made up of 13 amino acids. Trimming took off 5 bases at V and 8 bases at J, with 13 bases between the two ends.

The chain employs TRBV4-1 and TRBJ2-3, with D unclear. V lost 3 bases and J lost 5, with 3 bases in between. CDR1 MGHRA and CDR2 YSYEKL come from the germline V gene. The CDR3 length is 11 residues. The CDR3 region has the DNA TGCGCCAGCAGCCACATAGATACGCAGTATTTT. Its translation is CASSHIDTQYF.

The chain combines TRBV14 with TRBJ2-1; 11 bases line up with TRBD2. The germline CDR1 and CDR2 sequences are SGHDN and FVKESK. Trimming took 0 bases from V and 13 from J; bases not matched to a gene: 8. The CDR3 sequence is 15 residues long. CDR3: CASSQETALAGEQFF. In nucleotides, the CDR3 is TGTGCCAGCAGCCAAGAAACGGCACTAGCGGGGGAACAGTTCTTC.

For the CDR3, the DNA is TGTGCCAGCAGCGTAGATGTGGGTGAGCAGTTCTTC. Translated: CASSVDVGEQFF. The chain is built from TRBV9 and TRBJ2-1; D is unclear. V was pared by 0 bases and J by 9 bases, with 7 bases between. CDR1 and CDR2 from the germline V gene are SGDLS and YYNGEE. The CDR3 is made up of 12 amino acids.

The V call is TRBV29-1, the J call TRBJ2-5; D is possibly TRBD2 (5 bases). CDR1 is SQVTM, CDR2 ANQGSEA, per germline. Between the trimmed V and J ends, which lost 5 bases and 4 bases, there was a span of 14 bases. The CDR3 runs to 13 residues. CDR3 residues: CSVTNRGSETQYF. The DNA for the CDR3 is TGCAGCGTTACAAACCGGGGTTCAGAGACCCAGTACTTC.

The V call is TRBV7-8, the J call TRBJ2-3, with D perhaps matching TRBD2 (6 bases). The germline V gene has CDR1 SGHVS and CDR2 FQNEAQ. This CDR3 is 15 amino acids long. Trimming cost V 3 bases and J 2 bases, with 12 bases left between them. CDR3 sequence reads: CASSLGIADTDTQYF. The CDR3 DNA follows: TGTGCCAGCAGCTTGGGGATAGCGGACACAGATACGCAGTATTTT.

The chain carries TRBV4-1 and TRBJ2-1; the D call may be TRBD1 or TRBD2 (5 bases each). The CDR3 totals 16 residues. The V end lost 1 base, the J end lost 8 bases, and 18 bases lay between the germline ends. Germline V gene lookup returns CDR1 MGHRA and CDR2 YSYEKL. CDR3 in DNA: TGCGCCAGCAGCCAAGGTTTAGGGGCGCGCGGGCATGAGCAGTTCTTC. Translation: CASSQGLGARGHEQFF.

The chain recombines TRBV29-1 with TRBJ2-4, with TRBD2 matching 7 bases. The J call may not be correct, given that the DNA end is closer to TRBJ2-5. The CDR3 is 12 amino acids. Germline V CDR1 and CDR2: SQVTM, ANQGSEA. The CDR3 nucleotides read TGCAGCGTTGTATGGGGGGGAGAGACCCAGTACTTC. Amino acids: CSVVWGGETQYF.